This T cell receptor beta chain was sequenced in a study of CD8+CD57+ T cells in acquired aplastic anemia. The wider study: Sorted cells (CD4+ and CD8+) yielded DNA amounts that averaged about 3.1 ug.

Points from the study as a whole: Overlap between patients and controls comprised about 28 CD8+ CDR3 sequences. Between the patient and control groups, CD8+ Simpson's diversity did not differ significantly.

TCR beta VDJ and CDR3 profiles were obtained from a genomic DNA template. Each CDR3 protein gets one entry after TCRdb re-called the reads with MiXCR. The data contain roughly 240,000 distinct CDR3 sequences, about 44% of them singletons. V was pared by 4 bases and J by 0 bases, with 13 bases between. Germline lookup yields CDR1 MNHNS and CDR2 SASEGT. The CDR3 loop spans 15 amino acids. This clonotype was seen a handful of times. Its antigen is not identified. Patients included in sequencing had previously demonstrated CD8+CD57+ cell expansion by flow cytometry. The sequenced material came from sorted CD4+, CD8+, or CD8+CD57+ T cells (not recorded which) from PBMCs. This chain links TRBV6-1 with TRBJ2-7; D is unclear. The TCR originated in a human donor with aplastic anemia. This chain's CDR3 is CASSVSDFGSYEQYF. The CDR3, as DNA: TGTGCCAGCAGTGTCAGCGATTTCGGCTCCTACGAGCAGTACTTC.